This entry lists 10 T cell receptor beta chains sequenced from one sample in a study of blood T cells in healthy people across ages. Together with a sample-barcoded 5' primer, a J-beta primer mix was included in a second PCR lasting about 6 to 11 cycles. Using its own MiXCR run on the 5' RACE reads, TCRdb lists one record per CDR3 protein. The sample yields roughly 1.6 million distinct CDR3 sequences, 34% seen once. What was sequenced was blood. Receptors were obtained from a young woman in good health.

The sample holds many counts of this clonotype. The rearrangement links TRBV10-1 to TRBJ2-1, with 8 nucleotides matching TRBD1. Trimming took 4 bases from V and 4 from J; bases not matched to a gene: 3. The V gene's germline CDR1 is WNHNN and CDR2 SYGVQD (reference sequence). The CDR3 sequence is 14 residues long. The CDR3 reads CASSGTGRYNEQFF. CDR3 bases: TGCGCCAGCAGTGGGACAGGGAGGTACAATGAGCAGTTCTTC.

The rearrangement joins TRBV28 to TRBJ1-5; D is ambiguous. V was shortened by 6 bases and J by 6 bases, with 9 bases between the two germline ends. The CDR3 spans 12 residues. CDR1 is MDHEN, CDR2 SYDVKM, per germline. The CDR3 bases are TGTGCCAGCAGGAAGTACCCTCAGCCCCAGCATTTT. It is translated as CASRKYPQPQHF. Using reference TRBV28 and TRBJ1-5 for the parts outside the CDR3, the full variable domain is DVKVTQSSRYLVKRTGEKVFLECVQDMDHENMFWYRQDPGLGLRLIYFSYDVKMKEKGDIPEGYSVSREKKERFSLILESASTNQTSMYLCASRKYPQPQHFGDGTRLSIL.

At least ten counts were recorded for this clonotype. The chain uses TRBV12-3 or TRBV12-4 and TRBJ1-1; 9 nucleotides agree with TRBD1. CDR3 size: 15 residues. With 4 bases clipped from V and 2 bases from J, the junction kept 5 bases outside the gene matches. The CDR3 sequence: CASSSGDRVNTEAFF. In nucleotides, the CDR3 is TGTGCCAGCAGTTCTGGGGACAGGGTAAACACTGAAGCTTTCTTT.

The chain combines TRBV27 with TRBJ2-1; unclear D gene. The CDR3 totals 17 residues. V lost 2 bases and J 10 bases, leaving 24 bases between the germline ends. Germline V lookup: CDR1 MNHEY, CDR2 SMNVEV (reference sequence). The CDR3: CASSLQPGEGSRKEQFF. CDR3 DNA: TGTGCCAGCAGTTTACAGCCAGGCGAAGGGTCCCGCAAGGAGCAGTTCTTC.

The rearrangement joins TRBV7-9 to TRBJ1-2, with unresolved D. The CDR3 covers 13 residues. The V gene's germline CDR1 is SEHNR and CDR2 FQNEAQ (reference sequence). Trimming took 8 bases from V and 6 from J, leaving 16 bases between them. The CDR3 DNA reads as TGTGCCAGCTCCCTGGGAGGCGGAAATGGCTACACCTTC. Translated, it gives CASSLGGGNGYTF.

In regard to this clonotype: The germline gene is not matched at one end of the junction; a read error may be the cause. The V call is TRBV12-3 or TRBV12-4, the J call TRBJ2-3; maybe TRBD1 (7 bases). The CDR3 loop spans 16 amino acids. CDR3 amino acids: CASSSRGCGVSDTQYF. The DNA of the CDR3 is TGTGCTAGCAGTTCCAGGGGGTGCGGGGTATCAGATACGCAGTATTTT.

This clonotype was seen a handful of times. The chain recombines TRBV7-3 with TRBJ2-1, with 8 bases fitting TRBD2. Losses at the gene ends were 3 bases for V and 10 bases for J; bases not matched to a gene: 5. From germline, CDR1 is SGHTA and CDR2 FQGTGA. The CDR3 loop spans 13 amino acids. The CDR3 loop reads CASSFRRLAEQFF. CDR3 in DNA: TGTGCCAGCAGCTTCAGACGACTAGCGGAGCAGTTCTTC.

This clonotype was picked up a small number of times. The chain carries TRBV29-1 and TRBJ2-3, with 14 bases that match TRBD2. This CDR3 has 16 residues. Trimming at V came to 6 bases and at J to 0 bases, leaving 5 bases not matched to a gene. Germline V gives CDR1 SQVTM, CDR2 ANQGSEA. The chain's CDR3 is CSVVGTSGSSTDTQYF. The CDR3 nucleotides are TGCAGCGTGGTAGGGACTAGCGGGAGTAGCACAGATACGCAGTATTTT.

This clonotype was counted only a few times. CDR3 coding DNA: TGTGCCAGCAGTGAAATTAGGATTTTCCAGGCTGGGGCCAACGTCCTGACTTTC. It yields the protein CASSEIRIFQAGANVLTF. The J gene is TRBJ2-6, the V gene TRBV6-1; no reliable D call. V was trimmed by 2 bases and J by 2 bases, leaving 16 bases between them. The length of the CDR3 is 18 residues. Germline CDR1 reads MNHNS; CDR2 reads SASEGT.

Concerning this clonotype: A much larger clone is a single base away; this may be a read error. The rearrangement uses TRBV7-9 and TRBJ2-4; D may be TRBD1 or TRBD2 (5 bases each). The J call may be mistaken, given a closer DNA end match to TRBJ2-7. Looked up from germline, CDR1 is SEHNR and CDR2 is FQNEAQ (reference sequence). The CDR3 extends over 14 amino acids. CDR3 amino acids: CAGSSRDPKDEQYF. For the CDR3, the DNA is TGTGCCGGCAGCTCCAGGGACCCCAAGGACGAGCAGTACTTC.